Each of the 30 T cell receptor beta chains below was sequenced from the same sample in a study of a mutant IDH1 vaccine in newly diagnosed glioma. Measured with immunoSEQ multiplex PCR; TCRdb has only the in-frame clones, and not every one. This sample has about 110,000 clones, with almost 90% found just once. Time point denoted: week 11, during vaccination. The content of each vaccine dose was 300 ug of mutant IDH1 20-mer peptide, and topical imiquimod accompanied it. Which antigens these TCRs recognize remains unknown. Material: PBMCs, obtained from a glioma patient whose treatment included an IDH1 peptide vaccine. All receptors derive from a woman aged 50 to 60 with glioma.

CDR3: CASSSRGVINEKLFF. CDR3 in DNA: TGTGCCAGCAGTTCGAGGGGGGTTATTAATGAAAAACTGTTTTTT. The chain couples TRBV6-6 to TRBJ1-4; TRBD1 might be the D (6 bases). V was clipped by 4 bases and J by 4 bases, with 13 bases between them. The CDR3 has 15 amino acids. Germline CDR1 reads MNHNY; CDR2 reads SVGAGI (reference sequence).

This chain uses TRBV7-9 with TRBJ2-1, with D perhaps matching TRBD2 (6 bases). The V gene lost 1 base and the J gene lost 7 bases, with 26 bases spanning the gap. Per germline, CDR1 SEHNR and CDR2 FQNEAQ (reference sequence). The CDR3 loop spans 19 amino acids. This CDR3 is CASSLVVLSGPLRVNEQFF. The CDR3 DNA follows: TGTGCCAGCAGCTTAGTGGTCCTTAGCGGCCCCCTTCGTGTAAATGAGCAGTTCTTC.

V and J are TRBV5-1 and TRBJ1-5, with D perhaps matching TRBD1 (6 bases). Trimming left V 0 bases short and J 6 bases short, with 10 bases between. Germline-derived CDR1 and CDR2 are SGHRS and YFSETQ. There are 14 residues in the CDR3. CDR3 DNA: TGCGCCAGCAGCTTGGGGCAGGGGAGTCAGCCCCAGCATTTT. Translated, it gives CASSLGQGSQPQHF.

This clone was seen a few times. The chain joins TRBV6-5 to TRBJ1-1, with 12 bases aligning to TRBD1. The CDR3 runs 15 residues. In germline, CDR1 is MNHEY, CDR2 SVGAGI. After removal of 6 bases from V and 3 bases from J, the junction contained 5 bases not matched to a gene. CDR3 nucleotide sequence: TGTGCCAGCAGGGGACAGGGGGCAGGGGACACTGAAGCTTTCTTT. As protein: CASRGQGAGDTEAFF.

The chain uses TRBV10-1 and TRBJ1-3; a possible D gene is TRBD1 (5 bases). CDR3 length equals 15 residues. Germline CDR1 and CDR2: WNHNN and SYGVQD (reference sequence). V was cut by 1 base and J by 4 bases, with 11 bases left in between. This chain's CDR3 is CASSELGAGGNTIYF. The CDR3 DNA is TGCGCCAGCAGTGAGTTAGGGGCAGGGGGAAACACCATATATTTT.

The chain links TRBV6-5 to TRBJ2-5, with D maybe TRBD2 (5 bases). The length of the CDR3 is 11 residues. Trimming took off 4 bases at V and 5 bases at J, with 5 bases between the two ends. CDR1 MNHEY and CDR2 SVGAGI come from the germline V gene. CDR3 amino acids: CASSLAETQYF. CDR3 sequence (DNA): TGTGCCAGCAGTTTAGCGGAGACCCAGTACTTC.

CDR3 sequence: CAISESAGGTYNEQFF. For the CDR3, the DNA is TGTGCCATCAGTGAGTCAGCGGGTGGGACCTACAATGAGCAGTTCTTC. V usage is TRBV10-3 and J usage is TRBJ2-1; the D gene is possibly TRBD2 (6 bases). Deletions cut 0 bases from V and 2 bases from J, with 11 bases between. Germline V lookup: CDR1 ENHRY, CDR2 SYGVKD. The CDR3 length is 16 residues.

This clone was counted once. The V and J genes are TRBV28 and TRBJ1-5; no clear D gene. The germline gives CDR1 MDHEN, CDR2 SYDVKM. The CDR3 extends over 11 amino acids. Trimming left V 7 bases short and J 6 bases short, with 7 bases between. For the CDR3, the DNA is TGTGCCAGCAAAGGGAGTCAGCCCCAGCATTTT. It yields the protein CASKGSQPQHF.

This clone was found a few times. This CDR3 is CASGEGVRNYGYTF. The CDR3 region has the DNA TGTGCCAGCGGGGAGGGAGTCAGGAACTATGGCTACACCTTC. The chain employs TRBV2 and TRBJ1-2; D gene unclear. This CDR3 spans 14 amino acids. V shed 8 bases and J shed 2 bases, with 15 bases lying between them. The germline V gene has CDR1 SNHLY and CDR2 FYNNEI.

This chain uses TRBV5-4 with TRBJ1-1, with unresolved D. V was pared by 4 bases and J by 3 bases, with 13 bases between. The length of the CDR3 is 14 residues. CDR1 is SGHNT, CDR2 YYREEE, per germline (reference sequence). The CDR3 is CASSVPLQHTEAFF. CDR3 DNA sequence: TGTGCCAGCAGCGTACCCCTCCAGCACACTGAAGCTTTCTTT.

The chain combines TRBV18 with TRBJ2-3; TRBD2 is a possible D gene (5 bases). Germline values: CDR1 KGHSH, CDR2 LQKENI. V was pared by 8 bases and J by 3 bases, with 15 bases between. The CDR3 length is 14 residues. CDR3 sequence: CASVTSLGTDTQYF. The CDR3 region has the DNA TGTGCCAGCGTCACTAGTTTGGGTACAGATACGCAGTATTTT.

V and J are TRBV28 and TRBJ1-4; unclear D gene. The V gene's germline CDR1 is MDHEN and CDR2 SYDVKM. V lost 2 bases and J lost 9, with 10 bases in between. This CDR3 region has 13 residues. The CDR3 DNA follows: TGTGCCAGCAGTTTAGGTTCGCATAAAAAACTGTTTTTT. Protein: CASSLGSHKKLFF.

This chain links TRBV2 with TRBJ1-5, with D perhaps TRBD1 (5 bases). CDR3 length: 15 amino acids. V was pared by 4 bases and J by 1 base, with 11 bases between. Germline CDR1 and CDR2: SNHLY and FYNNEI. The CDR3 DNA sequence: TGTGCCAGCAGTGTTTGGGACGCGAGCAATCAGCCCCAGCATTTT. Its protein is CASSVWDASNQPQHF.

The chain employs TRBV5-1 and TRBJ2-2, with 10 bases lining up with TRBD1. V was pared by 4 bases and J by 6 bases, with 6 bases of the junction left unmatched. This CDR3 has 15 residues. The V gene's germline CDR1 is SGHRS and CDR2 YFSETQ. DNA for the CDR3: TGCGCCAGCAGCGTCGACAGGGGGCGGGCCGGGGAGCTGTTTTTT. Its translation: CASSVDRGRAGELFF.

CDR3 protein: CASGFPLPAPPPEVYEQFF. CDR3 in DNA: TGTGCTAGTGGTTTCCCTCTTCCGGCGCCCCCGCCGGAGGTCTATGAGCAGTTCTTC. This sequence joins TRBV12-5 and TRBJ2-1, with a possible D match to TRBD2 (5 bases). Germline assignment: CDR1 LGHNT and CDR2 FRNRAP. The CDR3 sequence is 19 residues long. V shed 3 bases and J shed 8 bases, with 29 bases lying between them.

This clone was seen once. In nucleotides, the CDR3 is TGTGCCAGCAGTGAAGCAGGGGGAGGGAGCACAGATACGCAGTATTTT. The encoded protein is CASSEAGGGSTDTQYF. The chain combines TRBV2 with TRBJ2-3; D perhaps matches TRBD2 (7 bases). CDR3 size: 16 residues. Germline V gene data show CDR1 as SNHLY and CDR2 as FYNNEI. The V end lost 0 bases, the J end lost 0 bases, and 10 bases lay between the germline ends.

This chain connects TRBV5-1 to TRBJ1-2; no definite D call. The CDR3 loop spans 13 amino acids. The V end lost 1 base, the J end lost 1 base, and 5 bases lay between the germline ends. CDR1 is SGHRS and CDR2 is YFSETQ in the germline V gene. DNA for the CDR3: TGCGCCAGCAGCTTGCACAGTAACTATGGCTACACCTTC. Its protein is CASSLHSNYGYTF.

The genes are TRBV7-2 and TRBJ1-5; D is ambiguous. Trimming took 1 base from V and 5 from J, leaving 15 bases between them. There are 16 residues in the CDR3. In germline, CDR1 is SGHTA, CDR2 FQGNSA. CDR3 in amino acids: CASSLVGSLTDQPQHF. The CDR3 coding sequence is TGTGCCAGCAGCTTAGTGGGATCCCTAACTGATCAGCCCCAGCATTTT.

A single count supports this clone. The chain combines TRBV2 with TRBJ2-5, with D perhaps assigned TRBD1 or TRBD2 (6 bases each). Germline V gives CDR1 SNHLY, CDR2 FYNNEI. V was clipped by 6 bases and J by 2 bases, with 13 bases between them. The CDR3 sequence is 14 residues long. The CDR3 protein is CASRLQGGQETQYF. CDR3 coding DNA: TGTGCCAGCAGACTACAGGGAGGTCAAGAGACCCAGTACTTC.

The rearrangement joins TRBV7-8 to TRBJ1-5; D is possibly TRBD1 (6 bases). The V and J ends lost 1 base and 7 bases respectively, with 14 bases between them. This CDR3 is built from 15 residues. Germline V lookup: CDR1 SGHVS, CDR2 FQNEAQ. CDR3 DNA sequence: TGTGCCAGCAGCTTAGTGGCAGGGGAATCCCAGCCCCAGCATTTT. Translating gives CASSLVAGESQPQHF. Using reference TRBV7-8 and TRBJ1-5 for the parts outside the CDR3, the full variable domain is GAGVSQSPRYKVAKRGQDVALRCDPISGHVSLFWYQQALGQGPEFLTYFQNEAQLDKSGLPSDRFFAERPEGSVSTLKIQRTQQEDSAVYLCASSLVAGESQPQHFGDGTRLSIL.

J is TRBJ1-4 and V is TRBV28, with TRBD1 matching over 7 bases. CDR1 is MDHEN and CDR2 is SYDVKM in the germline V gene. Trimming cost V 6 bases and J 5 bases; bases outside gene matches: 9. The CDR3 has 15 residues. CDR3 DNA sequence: TGTGCCAGCAGACTAACAGGGGAGAGAAATGAAAAACTGTTTTTT. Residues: CASRLTGERNEKLFF.

CDR3 coding DNA: TGTGCCAGCTCACCTCCCGGGACAGGGAACTCTGGAAACACCATATATTTT. It codes for CASSPPGTGNSGNTIYF. The V call is TRBV18, the J call TRBJ1-3, with 9 bases identical to TRBD1. The CDR3 is 17 residues long. V was clipped by 3 bases and J by 0 bases; unmatched bases: 6. CDR1 and CDR2 (germline): KGHSH, LQKENI.

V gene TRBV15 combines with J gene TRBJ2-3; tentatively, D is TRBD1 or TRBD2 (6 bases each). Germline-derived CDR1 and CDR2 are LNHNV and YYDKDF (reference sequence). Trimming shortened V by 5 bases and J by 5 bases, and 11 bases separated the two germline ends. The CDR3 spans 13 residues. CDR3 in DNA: TGTGCCACCAGCTTCGAGGGGGGAGATACGCAGTATTTT. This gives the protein CATSFEGGDTQYF.

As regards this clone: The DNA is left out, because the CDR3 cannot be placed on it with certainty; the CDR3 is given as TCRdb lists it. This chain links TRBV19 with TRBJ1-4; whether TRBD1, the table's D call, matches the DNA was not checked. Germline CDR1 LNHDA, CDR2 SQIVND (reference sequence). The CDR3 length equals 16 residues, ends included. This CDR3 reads CASSILAPSTNEKLFF.

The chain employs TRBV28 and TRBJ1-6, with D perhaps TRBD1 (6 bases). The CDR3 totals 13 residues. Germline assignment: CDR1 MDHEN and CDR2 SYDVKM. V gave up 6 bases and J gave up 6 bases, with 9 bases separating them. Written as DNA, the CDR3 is TGTGCCAGCAGGGGGGGGGCTAATTCACCCCTCCACTTT. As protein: CASRGGANSPLHF.

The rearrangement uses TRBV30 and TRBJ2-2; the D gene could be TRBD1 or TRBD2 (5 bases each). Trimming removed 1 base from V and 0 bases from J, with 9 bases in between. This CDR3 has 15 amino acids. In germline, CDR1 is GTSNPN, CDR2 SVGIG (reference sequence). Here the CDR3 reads CAWSAGRANTGELFF. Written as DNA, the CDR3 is TGTGCCTGGAGTGCAGGGAGAGCGAACACCGGGGAGCTGTTTTTT.

For the CDR3, the DNA is TGTGCCAGCACCCTTAGGTTGGGCAGTTTGAAGCCCCAGCATTTT. Its translation: CASTLRLGSLKPQHF. J is TRBJ1-5 and V is TRBV28; D not certain. There are 15 residues in the CDR3. Trimming stripped 7 bases from V and 8 bases from J, with 21 bases between. The germline V gene has CDR1 MDHEN and CDR2 SYDVKM.

In DNA, the CDR3 is TGCGCCAGCAGCTTGTGGGGGGCAGGTCAGCCCCAGCATTTT. This encodes CASSLWGAGQPQHF. The gene calls are TRBV5-1 and TRBJ1-5; D may be TRBD1 (6 bases). V was cut by 1 base and J by 6 bases, with 11 bases left in between. The CDR3 loop spans 14 amino acids. In germline, CDR1 is SGHRS, CDR2 YFSETQ.

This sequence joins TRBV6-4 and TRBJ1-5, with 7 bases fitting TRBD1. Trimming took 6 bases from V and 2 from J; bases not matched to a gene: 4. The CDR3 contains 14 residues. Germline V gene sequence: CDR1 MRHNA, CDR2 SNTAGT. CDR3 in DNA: TGTGCCAGCAGCGGACAGGCTGGCAATCAGCCCCAGCATTTT. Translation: CASSGQAGNQPQHF.

The CDR3 spells CSAKKRYEQYF. Here the CDR3 DNA reads TGCAGTGCAAAGAAGAGGTACGAGCAGTACTTC. The V call is TRBV20-1, the J call TRBJ2-7; no clear D. The CDR3 spans 11 residues. Between the trimmed V and J ends, which lost 6 bases and 4 bases, there was a span of 10 bases. Germline-derived CDR1 and CDR2 are DFQATT and SNEGSKA (reference sequence).